Each of the 3 T cell receptor beta chains below was sequenced from the same sample in a study of early T cells in non-severe SARS-CoV-2 infection. TCRdb called the 5' RACE reads again in MiXCR, with one record for every CDR3 protein. In the table there are about 49,000 distinct CDR3 sequences, about 11% of which are singletons. Input material: whole blood. These receptors all stem from an adult who was a healthcare worker with PCR-confirmed SARS-CoV-2 infection or an uninfected control (not recorded which).

This clonotype has a count of ten or more. V is TRBV7-3 and J is TRBJ2-1; TRBD2 agrees at 7 bases. Germline loops: CDR1 SGHTA, CDR2 FQGTGA. The CDR3 is 14 amino acids. Trimming took 2 bases from V and 7 from J; bases not matched to a gene: 5. Here the CDR3 reads CASSLEGGRNEQFF. Written as DNA, the CDR3 is TGTGCCAGCAGCTTAGAAGGCGGGAGAAATGAGCAGTTCTTC.

This clonotype was counted between two and nine times. This chain connects TRBV21-1 to TRBJ2-1. TRBV21-1 is noted as a pseudogene. The CDR3 is made up of 16 amino acids. The CDR3 protein is CASSKSKTINHNEQFF. The CDR3 coding sequence is TGTGCCAGCAGCAAAAGCAAGACAATTAACCACAATGAGCAGTTCTTC.

This sequence joins TRBV10-3 and TRBJ2-3; D gene unclear. The V gene lost 8 bases and the J gene lost 6 bases, with 15 bases spanning the gap. This CDR3 contains 13 residues. CDR1 is ENHRY and CDR2 is SYGVKD in the germline V gene. The CDR3 coding sequence is TGTGCCATCCCATCCGGACCCGGCGATACGCAGTATTTT. This gives the protein CAIPSGPGDTQYF.